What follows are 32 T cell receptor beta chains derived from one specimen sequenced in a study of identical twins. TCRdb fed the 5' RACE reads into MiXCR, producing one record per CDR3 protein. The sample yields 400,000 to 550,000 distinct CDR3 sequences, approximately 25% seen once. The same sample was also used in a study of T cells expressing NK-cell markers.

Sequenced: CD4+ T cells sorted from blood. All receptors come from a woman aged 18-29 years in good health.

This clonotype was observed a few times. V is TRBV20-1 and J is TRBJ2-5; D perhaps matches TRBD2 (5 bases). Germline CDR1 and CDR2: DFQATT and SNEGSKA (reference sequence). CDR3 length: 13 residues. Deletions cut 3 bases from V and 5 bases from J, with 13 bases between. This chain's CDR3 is CSASASPQETQYF. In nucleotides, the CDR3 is TGCAGTGCTAGTGCTAGCCCTCAGGAGACCCAGTACTTC.

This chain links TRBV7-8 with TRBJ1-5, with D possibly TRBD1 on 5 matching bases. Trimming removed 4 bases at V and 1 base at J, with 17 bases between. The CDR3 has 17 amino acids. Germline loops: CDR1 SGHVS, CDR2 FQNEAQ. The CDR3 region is CASSSGRTIGSNQPQHF. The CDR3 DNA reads TGTGCCAGCAGCTCCGGTCGGACAATTGGGAGCAATCAGCCCCAGCATTTT. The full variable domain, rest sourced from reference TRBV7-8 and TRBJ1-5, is GAGVSQSPRYKVAKRGQDVALRCDPISGHVSLFWYQQALGQGPEFLTYFQNEAQLDKSGLPSDRFFAERPEGSVSTLKIQRTQQEDSAVYLCASSSGRTIGSNQPQHFGDGTRLSIL.

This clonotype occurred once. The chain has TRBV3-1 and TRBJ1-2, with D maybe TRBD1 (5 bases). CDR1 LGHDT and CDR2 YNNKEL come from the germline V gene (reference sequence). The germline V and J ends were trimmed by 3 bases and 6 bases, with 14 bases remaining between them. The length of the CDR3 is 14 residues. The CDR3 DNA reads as TGTGCCAGCAGCCATCGTCAGTTGGGGGATGGCTACACCTTC. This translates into CASSHRQLGDGYTF. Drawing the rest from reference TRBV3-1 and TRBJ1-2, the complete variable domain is DTAVSQTPKYLVTQMGNDKSIKCEQNLGHDTMYWYKQDSKKFLKIMFSYNNKELIINETVPNRFSPKSPDKAHLNLHINSLELGDSAVYFCASSHRQLGDGYTFGSGTRLTVV.

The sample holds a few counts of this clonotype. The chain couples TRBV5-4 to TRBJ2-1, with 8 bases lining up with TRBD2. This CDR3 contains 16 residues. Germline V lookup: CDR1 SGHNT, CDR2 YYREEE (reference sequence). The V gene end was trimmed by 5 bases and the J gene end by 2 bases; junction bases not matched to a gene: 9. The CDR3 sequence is CASRAGLVEAYNEQFF. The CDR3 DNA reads TGTGCCAGCAGGGCGGGACTAGTGGAGGCCTACAATGAGCAGTTCTTC.

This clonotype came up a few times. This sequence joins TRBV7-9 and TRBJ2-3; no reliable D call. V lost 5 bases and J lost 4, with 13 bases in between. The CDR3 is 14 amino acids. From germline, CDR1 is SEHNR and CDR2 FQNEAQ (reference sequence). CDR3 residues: CASSHWAVPDTQYF. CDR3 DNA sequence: TGTGCCAGCAGCCACTGGGCAGTTCCAGATACGCAGTATTTT. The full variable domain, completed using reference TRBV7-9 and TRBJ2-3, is DTGVSQNPRHKITKRGQNVTFRCDPISEHNRLYWYRQTLGQGPEFLTYFQNEAQLEKSRLLSDRFSAERPKGSFSTLEIQRTEQGDSAMYLCASSHWAVPDTQYFGPGTRLTVL.

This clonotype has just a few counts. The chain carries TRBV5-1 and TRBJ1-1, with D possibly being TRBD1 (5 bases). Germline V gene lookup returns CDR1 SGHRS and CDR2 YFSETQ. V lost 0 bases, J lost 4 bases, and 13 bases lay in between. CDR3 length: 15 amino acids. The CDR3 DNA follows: TGCGCCAGCAGCTTGGTCATCGGTGGGGGCACTGAAGCTTTCTTT. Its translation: CASSLVIGGGTEAFF.

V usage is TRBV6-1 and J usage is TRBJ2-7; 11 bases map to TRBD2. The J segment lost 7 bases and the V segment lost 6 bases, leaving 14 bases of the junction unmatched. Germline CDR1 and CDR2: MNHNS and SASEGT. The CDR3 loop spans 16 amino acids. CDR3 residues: CASRQQLAGAPGEQYF. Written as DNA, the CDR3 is TGTGCCAGCAGACAGCAACTAGCGGGAGCCCCGGGGGAGCAGTACTTC.

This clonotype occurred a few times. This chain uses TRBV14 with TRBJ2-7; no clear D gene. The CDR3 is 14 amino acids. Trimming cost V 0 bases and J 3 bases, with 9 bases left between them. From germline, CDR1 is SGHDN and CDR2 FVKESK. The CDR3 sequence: CASSQDYGDYEQYF. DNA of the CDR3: TGTGCCAGCAGCCAAGATTATGGGGACTACGAGCAGTACTTC.

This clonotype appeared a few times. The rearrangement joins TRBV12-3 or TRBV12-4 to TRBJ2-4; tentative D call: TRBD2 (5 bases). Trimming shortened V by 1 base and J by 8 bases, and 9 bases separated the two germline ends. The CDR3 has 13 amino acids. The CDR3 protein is CASSLGVGDIQYF. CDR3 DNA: TGTGCCAGCAGTTTAGGTGTCGGGGACATTCAGTACTTC.

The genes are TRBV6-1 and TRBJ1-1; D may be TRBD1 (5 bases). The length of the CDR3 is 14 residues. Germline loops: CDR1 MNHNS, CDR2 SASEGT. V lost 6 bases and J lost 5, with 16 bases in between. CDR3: CASRTPGVATEAFF. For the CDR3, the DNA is TGTGCCAGCAGAACCCCGGGGGTCGCGACTGAAGCTTTCTTT.

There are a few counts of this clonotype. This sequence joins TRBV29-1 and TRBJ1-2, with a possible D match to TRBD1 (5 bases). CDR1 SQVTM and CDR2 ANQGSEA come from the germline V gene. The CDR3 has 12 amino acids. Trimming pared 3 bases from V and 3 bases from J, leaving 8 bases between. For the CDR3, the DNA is TGCAGCGTTGAGTGGGGGGACTATGGCTACACCTTC. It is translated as CSVEWGDYGYTF.

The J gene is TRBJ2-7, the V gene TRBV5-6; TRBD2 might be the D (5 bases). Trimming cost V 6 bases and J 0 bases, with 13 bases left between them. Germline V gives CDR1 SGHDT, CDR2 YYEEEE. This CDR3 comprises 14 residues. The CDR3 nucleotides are TGTGCCAGCAAAATTGGGAGCCGCTCCTACGAGCAGTACTTC. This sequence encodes CASKIGSRSYEQYF.

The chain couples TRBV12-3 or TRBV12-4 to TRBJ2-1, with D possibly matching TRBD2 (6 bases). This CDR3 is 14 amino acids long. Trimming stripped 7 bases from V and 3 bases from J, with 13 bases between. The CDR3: CASKGRLDYNEQFF. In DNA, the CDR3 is TGTGCCAGCAAGGGCAGACTAGACTACAATGAGCAGTTCTTC.

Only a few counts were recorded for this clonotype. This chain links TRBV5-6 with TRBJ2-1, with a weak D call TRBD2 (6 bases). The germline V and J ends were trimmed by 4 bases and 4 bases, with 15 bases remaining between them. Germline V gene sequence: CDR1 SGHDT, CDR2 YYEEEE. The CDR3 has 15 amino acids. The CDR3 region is CASSPRGGFYNEQFF. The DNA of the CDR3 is TGTGCCAGCAGCCCGCGTGGGGGGTTTTACAATGAGCAGTTCTTC.

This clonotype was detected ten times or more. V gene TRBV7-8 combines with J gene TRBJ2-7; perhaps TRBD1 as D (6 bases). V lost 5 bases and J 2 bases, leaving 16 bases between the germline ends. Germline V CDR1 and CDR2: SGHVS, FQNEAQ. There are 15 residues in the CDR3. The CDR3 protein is CASSPQGSMTYEQYF. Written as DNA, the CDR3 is TGTGCCAGCAGCCCCCAGGGGAGTATGACCTACGAGCAGTACTTC.

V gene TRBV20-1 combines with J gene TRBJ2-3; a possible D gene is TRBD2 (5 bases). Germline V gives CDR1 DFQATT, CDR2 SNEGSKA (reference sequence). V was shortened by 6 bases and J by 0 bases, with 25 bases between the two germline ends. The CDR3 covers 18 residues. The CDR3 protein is CSASTSRGDYLSTDTQYF. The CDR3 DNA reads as TGCAGTGCCTCGACCAGTCGTGGTGACTACCTTAGCACAGATACGCAGTATTTT.

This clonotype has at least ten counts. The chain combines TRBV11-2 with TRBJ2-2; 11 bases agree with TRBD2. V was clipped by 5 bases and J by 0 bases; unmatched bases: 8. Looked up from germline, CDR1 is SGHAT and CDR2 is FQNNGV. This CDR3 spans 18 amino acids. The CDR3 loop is CASSPHPGLAANTGELFF. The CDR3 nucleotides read TGTGCCAGCAGCCCCCACCCGGGACTAGCGGCGAACACCGGGGAGCTGTTTTTT.

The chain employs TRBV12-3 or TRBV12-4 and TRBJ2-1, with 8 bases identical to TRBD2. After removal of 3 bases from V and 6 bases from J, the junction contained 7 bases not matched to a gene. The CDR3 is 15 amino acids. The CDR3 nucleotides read TGTGCCAGCAGTTTGGGTAGCGGGATAAGCAATGAGCAGTTCTTC. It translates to CASSLGSGISNEQFF.

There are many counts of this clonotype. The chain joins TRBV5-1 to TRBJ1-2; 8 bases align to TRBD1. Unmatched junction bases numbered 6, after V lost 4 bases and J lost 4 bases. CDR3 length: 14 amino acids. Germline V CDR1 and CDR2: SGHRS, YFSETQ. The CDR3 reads CASSEGQGGYGYTF. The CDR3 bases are TGCGCCAGCAGCGAAGGACAGGGAGGCTATGGCTACACCTTC.

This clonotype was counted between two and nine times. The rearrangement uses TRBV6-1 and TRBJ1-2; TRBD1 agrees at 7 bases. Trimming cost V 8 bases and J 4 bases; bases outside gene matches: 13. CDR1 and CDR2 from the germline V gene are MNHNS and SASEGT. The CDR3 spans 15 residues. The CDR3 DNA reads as TGTGCCAGCTATGATTCCCTTGGGGACAGCTATGGCTACACCTTC. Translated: CASYDSLGDSYGYTF.

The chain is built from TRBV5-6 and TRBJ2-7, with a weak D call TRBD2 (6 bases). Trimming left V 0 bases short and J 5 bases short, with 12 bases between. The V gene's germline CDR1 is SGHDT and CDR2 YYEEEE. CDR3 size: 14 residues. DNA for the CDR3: TGTGCCAGCAGCTTGGTGGGGGGACTCAACGAGCAGTACTTC. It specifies CASSLVGGLNEQYF.

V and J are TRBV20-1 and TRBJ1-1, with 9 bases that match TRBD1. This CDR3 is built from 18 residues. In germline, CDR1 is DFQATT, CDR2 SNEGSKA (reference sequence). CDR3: CSPSSPAGTGIRGTEAFF. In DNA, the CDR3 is TGCAGCCCCTCAAGCCCGGCCGGGACAGGGATCCGAGGGACTGAAGCTTTCTTT.

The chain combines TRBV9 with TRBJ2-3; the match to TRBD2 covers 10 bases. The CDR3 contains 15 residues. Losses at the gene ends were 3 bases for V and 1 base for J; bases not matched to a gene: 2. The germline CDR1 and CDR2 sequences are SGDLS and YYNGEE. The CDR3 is CASSEGTSGTDTQYF. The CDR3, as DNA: TGTGCCAGCAGCGAGGGGACTAGCGGCACAGATACGCAGTATTTT.

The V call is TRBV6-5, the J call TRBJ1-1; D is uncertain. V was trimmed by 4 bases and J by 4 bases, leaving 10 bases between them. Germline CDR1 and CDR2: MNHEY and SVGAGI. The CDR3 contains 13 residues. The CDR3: CASSLQRGTEAFF. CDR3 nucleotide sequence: TGTGCCAGCAGTTTACAGCGGGGCACTGAAGCTTTCTTT.

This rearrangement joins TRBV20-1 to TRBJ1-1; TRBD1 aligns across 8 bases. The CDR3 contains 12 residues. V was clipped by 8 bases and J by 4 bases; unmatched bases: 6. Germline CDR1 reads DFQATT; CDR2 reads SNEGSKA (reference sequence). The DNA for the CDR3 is TGCAGTCTTGGACAGGGCGGCACTGAAGCTTTCTTT. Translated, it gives CSLGQGGTEAFF.

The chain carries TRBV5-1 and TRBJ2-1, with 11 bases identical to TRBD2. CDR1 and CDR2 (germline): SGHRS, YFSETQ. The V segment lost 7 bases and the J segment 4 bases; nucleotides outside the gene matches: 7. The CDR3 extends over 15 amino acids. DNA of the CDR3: TGCGCCAGCGGAATGGGACTAGCGGATTACAATGAGCAGTTCTTC. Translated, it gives CASGMGLADYNEQFF.

The CDR3 spells CASSVGQGAKAFF. For the CDR3, the DNA is TGTGCCAGCAGTGTTGGACAGGGGGCTAAAGCTTTCTTT. This chain uses TRBV6-1 with TRBJ1-1; 11 bases map to TRBD1. The CDR3 runs 13 residues. Germline V gene sequence: CDR1 MNHNS, CDR2 SASEGT. Trimming took 4 bases from V and 9 from J; bases not matched to a gene: 4.

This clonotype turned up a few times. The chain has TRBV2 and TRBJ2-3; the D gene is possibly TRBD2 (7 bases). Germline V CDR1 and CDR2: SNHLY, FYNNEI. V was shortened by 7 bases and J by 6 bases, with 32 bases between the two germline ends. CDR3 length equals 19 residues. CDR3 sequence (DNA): TGTGCCAGCATGGGCCCTGGGGCATCGCGGGGGCCACCTCGGGATACGCAGTATTTT. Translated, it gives CASMGPGASRGPPRDTQYF. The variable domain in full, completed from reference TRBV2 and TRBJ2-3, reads EPEVTQTPSHQVTQMGQEVILRCVPISNHLYFYWYRQILGQKVEFLVSFYNNEISEKSEIFDDQFSVERPDGSNFTLKIRSTKLEDSAMYFCASMGPGASRGPPRDTQYFGPGTRLTVL.

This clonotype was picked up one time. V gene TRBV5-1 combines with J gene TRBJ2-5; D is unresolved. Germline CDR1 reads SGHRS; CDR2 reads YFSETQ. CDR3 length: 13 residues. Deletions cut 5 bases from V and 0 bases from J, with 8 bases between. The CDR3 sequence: CASRPGHQETQYF. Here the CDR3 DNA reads TGCGCCAGCAGACCGGGCCACCAAGAGACCCAGTACTTC.

DNA of the CDR3: TGTGCCAGCATCGGTCATCCGGCTCAGCCCCAGCATTTT. Amino acid sequence: CASIGHPAQPQHF. The chain has TRBV2 and TRBJ1-5; D not resolved. Trimming cost V 7 bases and J 6 bases, with 13 bases left between them. Germline loops: CDR1 SNHLY, CDR2 FYNNEI. The length of the CDR3 is 13 residues.

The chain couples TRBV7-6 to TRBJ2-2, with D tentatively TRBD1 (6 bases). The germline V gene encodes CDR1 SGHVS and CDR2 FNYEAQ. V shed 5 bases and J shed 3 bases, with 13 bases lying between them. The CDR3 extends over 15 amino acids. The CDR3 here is CASSPRGPYTGELFF. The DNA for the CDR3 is TGTGCCAGCAGCCCCAGGGGTCCTTACACCGGGGAGCTGTTTTTT.

The CDR3 bases are TGTGCCAGCTCACCTACCGGGGTTTGGTACAATGAGCAGTTCTTC. This codes for CASSPTGVWYNEQFF. The chain links TRBV18 to TRBJ2-1; tentative D call: TRBD2 (5 bases). The V gene lost 3 bases and the J gene lost 4 bases, with 13 bases spanning the gap. CDR1 KGHSH and CDR2 LQKENI come from the germline V gene. The CDR3 runs 15 residues.